This TCR beta chain comes out of a study of T cell changes during pregnancy in multiple sclerosis. Sequencing was performed with immunoSEQ multiplex PCR; in TCRdb, only in-frame clones are kept and a portion is missing. Of around 81,000 clones in the sample, 92% were seen once. CDR3 size: 15 residues. Looked up from germline, CDR1 is SGHAT and CDR2 is FQNNGV. J gave up 8 bases and V 3 bases, and 7 bases lay outside the gene matches. V and J are TRBV11-2 and TRBJ1-3; TRBD1 matches 10 bases. The sequencing here drew on peripheral blood, taken after pregnancy. The receptor was isolated from a female donor in good health, enrolled as a control in a pregnancy study. Here the CDR3 reads CASSLTDRGLYTIYF. The CDR3 coding sequence is TGTGCCAGCAGCTTGACCGACAGGGGGCTATACACCATATATTTT. The whole variable domain, filled in from reference TRBV11-2 and TRBJ1-3, reads EAGVAQSPRYKIIEKRQSVAFWCNPISGHATLYWYQQILGQGPKLLIQFQNNGVVDDSQLPKDRFSAERLKGVDSTLKIQPAKLEDSAVYLCASSLTDRGLYTIYFGEGSWLTVV.